The T cell receptor beta chain under discussion was sequenced for a study of blood T cell repertoires in COVID-19. A few counts support this clone. Some clones are missing from TCRdb's copy, which holds only in-frame ones; the method was immunoSEQ multiplex PCR. The data hold around 200,000 clones, with around 84% observed a single time. The CDR3 is 18 residues long. Deletions cut 4 bases from V and 0 bases from J, with 19 bases between. The J gene is TRBJ1-5, the V gene TRBV23-1; D gene unclear. TRBV23-1 is an ORF for which the function is uncertain. The clonotype comes from a woman aged 80 or older with acute or convalescent COVID-19. The specimen sequenced was peripheral blood. CDR3 in DNA: TGCGCCAGCAGTCTCACGGAGATCATCCTGATTAGCAATCAGCCCCAGCATTTT. Protein product: CASSLTEIILISNQPQHF.